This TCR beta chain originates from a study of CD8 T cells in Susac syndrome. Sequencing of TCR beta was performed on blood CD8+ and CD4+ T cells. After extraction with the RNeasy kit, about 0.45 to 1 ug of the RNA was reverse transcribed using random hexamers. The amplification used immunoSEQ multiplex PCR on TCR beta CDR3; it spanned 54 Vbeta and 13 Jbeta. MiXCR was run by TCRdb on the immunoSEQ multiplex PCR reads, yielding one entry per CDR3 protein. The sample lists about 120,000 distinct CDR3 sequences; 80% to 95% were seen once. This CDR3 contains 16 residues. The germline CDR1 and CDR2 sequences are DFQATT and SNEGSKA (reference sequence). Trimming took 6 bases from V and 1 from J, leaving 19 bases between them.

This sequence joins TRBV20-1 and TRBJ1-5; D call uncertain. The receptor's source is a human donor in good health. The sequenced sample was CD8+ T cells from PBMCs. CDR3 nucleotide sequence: TGCAGTGCACCGCCCGCGGGCAGCAACAGCAATCAGCCCCAGCATTTT. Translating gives CSAPPAGSNSNQPQHF.